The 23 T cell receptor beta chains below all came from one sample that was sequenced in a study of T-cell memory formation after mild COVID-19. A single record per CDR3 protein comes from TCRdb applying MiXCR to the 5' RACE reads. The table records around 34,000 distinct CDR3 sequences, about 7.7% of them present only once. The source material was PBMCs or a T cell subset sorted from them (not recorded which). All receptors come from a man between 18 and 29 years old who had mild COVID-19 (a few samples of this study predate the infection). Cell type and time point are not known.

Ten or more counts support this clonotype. In nucleotides, the CDR3 is TGTGCCAGCAGTCAACGGACAGGTCCCGGAGAGACCCAGTACTTC. It translates to CASSQRTGPGETQYF. The chain uses TRBV6-6 and TRBJ2-5; 7 nucleotides align to TRBD1. Looked up from germline, CDR1 is MNHNY and CDR2 is SVGAGI (reference sequence). The trim removed 5 bases at V and 4 bases at J, leaving 10 bases unmatched. The CDR3 has 15 amino acids.

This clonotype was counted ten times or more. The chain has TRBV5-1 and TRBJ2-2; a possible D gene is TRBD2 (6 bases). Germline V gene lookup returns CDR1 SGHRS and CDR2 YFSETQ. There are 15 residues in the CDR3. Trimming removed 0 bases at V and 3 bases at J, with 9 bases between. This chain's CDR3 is CASSLDPGDTGELFF. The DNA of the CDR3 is TGCGCCAGCAGCTTGGACCCGGGGGACACCGGGGAGCTGTTTTTT.

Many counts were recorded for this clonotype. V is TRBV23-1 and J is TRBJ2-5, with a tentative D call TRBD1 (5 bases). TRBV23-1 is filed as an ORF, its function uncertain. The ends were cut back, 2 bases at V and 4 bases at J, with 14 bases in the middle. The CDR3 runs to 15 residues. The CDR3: CASSQKQGQAETQYF. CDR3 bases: TGCGCCAGCAGTCAAAAGCAGGGCCAAGCAGAGACCCAGTACTTC.

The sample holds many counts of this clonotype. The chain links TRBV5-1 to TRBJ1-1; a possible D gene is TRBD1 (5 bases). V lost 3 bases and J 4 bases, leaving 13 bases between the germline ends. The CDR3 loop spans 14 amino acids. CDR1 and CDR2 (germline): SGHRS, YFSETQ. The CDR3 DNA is TGCGCCAGCAGCTCCCAGGGCTCCGGCACTGAAGCTTTCTTT. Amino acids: CASSSQGSGTEAFF.

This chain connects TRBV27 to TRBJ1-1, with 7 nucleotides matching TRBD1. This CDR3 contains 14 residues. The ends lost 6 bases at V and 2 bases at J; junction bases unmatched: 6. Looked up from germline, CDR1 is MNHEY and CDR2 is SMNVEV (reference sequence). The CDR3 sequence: CASSPGTANTEAFF. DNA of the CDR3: TGTGCCAGCAGCCCCGGGACAGCAAACACTGAAGCTTTCTTT.

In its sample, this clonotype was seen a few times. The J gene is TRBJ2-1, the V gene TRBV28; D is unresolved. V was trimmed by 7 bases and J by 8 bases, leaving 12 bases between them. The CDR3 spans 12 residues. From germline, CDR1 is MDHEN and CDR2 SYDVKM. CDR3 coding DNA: TGTGCCAGCAATACAAAGGGCCATGAGCAGTTCTTC. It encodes CASNTKGHEQFF.

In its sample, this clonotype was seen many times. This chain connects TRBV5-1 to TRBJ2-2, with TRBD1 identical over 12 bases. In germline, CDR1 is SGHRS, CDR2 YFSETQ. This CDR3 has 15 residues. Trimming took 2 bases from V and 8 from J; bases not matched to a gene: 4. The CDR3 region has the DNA TGCGCCAGCAGCTTCGGGACAGGGGGCGTAGGGGAGCTGTTTTTT. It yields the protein CASSFGTGGVGELFF.

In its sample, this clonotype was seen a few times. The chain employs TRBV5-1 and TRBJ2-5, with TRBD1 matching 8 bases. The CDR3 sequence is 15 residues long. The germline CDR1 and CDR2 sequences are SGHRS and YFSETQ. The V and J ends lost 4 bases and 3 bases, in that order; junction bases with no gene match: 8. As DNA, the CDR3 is TGCGCCAGCAGCGTTTCAGGGGGCGCGGAAGAGACCCAGTACTTC. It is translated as CASSVSGGAEETQYF.

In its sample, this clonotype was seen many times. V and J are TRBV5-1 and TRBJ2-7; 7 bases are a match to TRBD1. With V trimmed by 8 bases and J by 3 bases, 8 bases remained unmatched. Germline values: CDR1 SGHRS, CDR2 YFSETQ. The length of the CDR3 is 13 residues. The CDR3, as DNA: TGCGCCAGTAGAGGGACAGTAGACTACGAGCAGTACTTC. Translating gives CASRGTVDYEQYF.

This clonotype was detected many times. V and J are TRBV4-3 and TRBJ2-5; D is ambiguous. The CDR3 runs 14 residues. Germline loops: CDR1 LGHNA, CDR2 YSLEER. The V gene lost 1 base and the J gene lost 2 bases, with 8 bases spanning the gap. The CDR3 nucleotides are TGCGCCAGCAGCCAAGTTTACATTCAAGAGACCCAGTACTTC. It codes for CASSQVYIQETQYF.

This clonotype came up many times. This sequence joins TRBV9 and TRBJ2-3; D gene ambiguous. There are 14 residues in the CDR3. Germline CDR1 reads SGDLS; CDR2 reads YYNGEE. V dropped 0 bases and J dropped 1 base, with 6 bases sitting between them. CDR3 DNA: TGTGCCAGCAGCGTAGGAGTGGGCACAGATACGCAGTATTTT. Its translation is CASSVGVGTDTQYF.

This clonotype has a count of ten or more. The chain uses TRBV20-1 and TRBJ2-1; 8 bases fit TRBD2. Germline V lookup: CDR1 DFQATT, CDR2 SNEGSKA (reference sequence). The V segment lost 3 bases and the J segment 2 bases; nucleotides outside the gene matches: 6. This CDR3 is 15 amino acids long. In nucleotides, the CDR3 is TGCAGTGCTAGTCCAATGCGGGGGGCCTACAATGAGCAGTTCTTC. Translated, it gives CSASPMRGAYNEQFF.

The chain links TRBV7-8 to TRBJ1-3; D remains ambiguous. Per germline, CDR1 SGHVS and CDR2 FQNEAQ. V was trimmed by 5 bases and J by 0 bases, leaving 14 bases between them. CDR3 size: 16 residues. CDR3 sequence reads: CASSPVGIPSGNTIYF. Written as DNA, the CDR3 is TGTGCCAGCAGCCCGGTCGGCATACCCTCTGGAAACACCATATATTTT.

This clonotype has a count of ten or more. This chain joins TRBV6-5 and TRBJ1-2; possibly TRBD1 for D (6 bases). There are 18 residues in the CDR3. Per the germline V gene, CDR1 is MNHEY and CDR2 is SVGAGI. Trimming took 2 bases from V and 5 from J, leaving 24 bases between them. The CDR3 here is CASSYLKRGAQTEYGYTF. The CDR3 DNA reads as TGTGCCAGCAGTTACCTTAAGAGGGGGGCTCAAACTGAATATGGCTACACCTTC.

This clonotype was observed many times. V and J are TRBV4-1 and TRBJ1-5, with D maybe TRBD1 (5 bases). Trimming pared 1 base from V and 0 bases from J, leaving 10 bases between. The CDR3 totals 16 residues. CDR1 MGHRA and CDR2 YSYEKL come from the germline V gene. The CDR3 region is CASSQVGGASNQPQHF. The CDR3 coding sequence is TGCGCCAGCAGCCAAGTAGGTGGGGCTAGCAATCAGCCCCAGCATTTT.

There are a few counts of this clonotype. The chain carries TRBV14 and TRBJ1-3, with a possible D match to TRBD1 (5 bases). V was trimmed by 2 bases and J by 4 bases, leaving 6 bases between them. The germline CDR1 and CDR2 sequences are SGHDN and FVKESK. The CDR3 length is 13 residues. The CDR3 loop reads CASSQRGGNTIYF. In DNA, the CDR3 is TGTGCCAGCAGCCAAAGGGGCGGAAACACCATATATTTT.

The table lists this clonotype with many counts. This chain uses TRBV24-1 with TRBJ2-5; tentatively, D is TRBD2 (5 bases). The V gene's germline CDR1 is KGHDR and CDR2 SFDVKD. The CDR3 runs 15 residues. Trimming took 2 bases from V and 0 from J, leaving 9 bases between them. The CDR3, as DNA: TGTGCCACCAGTGATTCGGGAAAGTACCAAGAGACCCAGTACTTC. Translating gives CATSDSGKYQETQYF.

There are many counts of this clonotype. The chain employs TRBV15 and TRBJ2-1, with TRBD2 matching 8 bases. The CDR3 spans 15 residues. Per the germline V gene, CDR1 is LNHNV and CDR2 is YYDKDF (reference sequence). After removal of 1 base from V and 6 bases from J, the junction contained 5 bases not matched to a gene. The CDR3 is CATSRVAGHLNEQFF. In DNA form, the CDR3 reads TGTGCCACCAGCAGAGTAGCGGGGCACCTCAATGAGCAGTTCTTC.

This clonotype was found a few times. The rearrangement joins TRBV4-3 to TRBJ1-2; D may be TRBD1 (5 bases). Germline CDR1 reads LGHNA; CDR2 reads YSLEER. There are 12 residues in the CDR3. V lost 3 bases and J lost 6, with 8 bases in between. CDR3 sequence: CASSHRGDGYTF. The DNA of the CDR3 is TGCGCCAGCAGCCATCGAGGGGATGGCTACACCTTC.

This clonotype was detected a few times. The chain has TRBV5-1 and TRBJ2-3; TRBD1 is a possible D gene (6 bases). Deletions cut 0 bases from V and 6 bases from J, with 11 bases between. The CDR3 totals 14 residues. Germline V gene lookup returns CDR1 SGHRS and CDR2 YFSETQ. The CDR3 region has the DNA TGCGCCAGCAGCTTGGGTGGGGGCCAGGATACGCAGTATTTT. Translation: CASSLGGGQDTQYF.

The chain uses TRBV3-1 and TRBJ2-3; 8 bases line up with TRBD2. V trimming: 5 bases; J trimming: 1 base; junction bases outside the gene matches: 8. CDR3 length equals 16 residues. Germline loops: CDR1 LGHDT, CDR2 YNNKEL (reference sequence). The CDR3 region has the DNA TGTGCCAGCAGCATCCGCCGAGCGGGGGGCACAGATACGCAGTATTTT. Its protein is CASSIRRAGGTDTQYF.

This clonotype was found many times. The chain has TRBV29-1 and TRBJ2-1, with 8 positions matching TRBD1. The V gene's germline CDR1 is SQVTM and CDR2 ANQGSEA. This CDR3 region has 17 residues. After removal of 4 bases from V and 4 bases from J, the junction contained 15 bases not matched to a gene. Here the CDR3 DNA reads TGCAGCGTTGTTAATAATCGAGGGCAGGGGGCTTACAATGAGCAGTTCTTC. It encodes CSVVNNRGQGAYNEQFF.

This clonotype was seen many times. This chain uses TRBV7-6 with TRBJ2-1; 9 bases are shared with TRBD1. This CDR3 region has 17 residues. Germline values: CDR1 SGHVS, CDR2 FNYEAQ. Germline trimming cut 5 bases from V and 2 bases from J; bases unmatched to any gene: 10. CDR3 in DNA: TGTGCCAGCAGCAGAGAAACAGGGGGCGCAACCTACAATGAGCAGTTCTTC. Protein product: CASSRETGGATYNEQFF.